This T cell receptor (beta chain) was recovered during a study of radiotherapy plus CTLA-4 blockade in lung cancer. Overall study context: Disease control reached approximately 29%, with objective responses in approximately 17%. Study-wide points: Early clone dynamics of blood T cells, plus interferon-beta, reportedly predicted response best. Blood saw expansion of tumor-derived TCR clones after radiotherapy plus ipilimumab.

As regards this clone: Its cognate antigen is unknown. Since no conserved phenylalanine or tryptophan closes the CDR3, a read error is the likely cause.

Here immunoSEQ multiplex PCR was the method, and the copy in TCRdb shows in-frame clones only, minus some. The sample lists 45,000 to 55,000 clones; approximately 78% were seen once. In germline, CDR1 is LNHNV, CDR2 YYDKDF (reference sequence). The CDR3 loop spans 15 amino acids. V was shortened by 5 bases and J by 2 bases, with 13 bases between the two germline ends. Each patient with chemo-refractory metastatic non-small-cell lung cancer was treated with focal radiation plus CTLA-4 blockade using ipilimumab. The chain joins TRBV15 to TRBJ1-5, with D perhaps matching TRBD1 (6 bases). The sequences come from peripheral blood, collected from a patient treated with radiotherapy plus ipilimumab. The receptor was isolated from a human donor with non-small cell lung cancer who had stable disease on radiotherapy plus ipilimumab. The CDR3 sequence: CATSVTGLGNQPQHS. The CDR3 DNA sequence: TGTGCCACCAGCGTTACAGGGTTGGGCAATCAGCCCCAGCATTCT.